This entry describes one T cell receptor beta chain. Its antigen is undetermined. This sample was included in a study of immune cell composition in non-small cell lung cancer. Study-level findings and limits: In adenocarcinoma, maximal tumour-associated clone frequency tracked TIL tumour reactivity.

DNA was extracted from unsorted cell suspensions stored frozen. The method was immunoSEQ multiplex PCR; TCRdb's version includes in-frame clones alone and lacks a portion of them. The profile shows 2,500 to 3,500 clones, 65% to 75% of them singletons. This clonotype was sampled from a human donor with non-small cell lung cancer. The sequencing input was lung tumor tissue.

CDR3 in DNA: TGCGCCAGCAGCCACATGAGACGGCAAATGGGCGCTGAAGCTTTCTTT. This sequence encodes CASSHMRRQMGAEAFF. The rearrangement joins TRBV4-1 to TRBJ1-1; D gene ambiguous. V lost 3 bases, J lost 6 bases, and 20 bases lay in between. Germline V gives CDR1 MGHRA, CDR2 YSYEKL. The CDR3 is 16 residues long.